This T cell receptor beta chain appears in the sequencing data of a study of T cell responses to AZD1222 COVID-19 vaccine. CDR3 size: 14 residues. The V gene's germline CDR1 is SEHNR and CDR2 FQNEAQ (reference sequence). Trimming removed 5 bases from V and 8 bases from J; junction bases left unmatched: 9. Note on this clone: What it binds is unknown.

Study observations and caveats: Only after the peak T cell response were repertoires sampled. Across the whole spike, CD4 TCRs peaked at regions 160-218 and 743-854.

Libraries were prepared by immunoSEQ multiplex PCR; TCRdb keeps only in-frame clonotypes and omits some of them. The table has 85,000 to 100,000 clones, approximately 83% seen once. The sample in question was peripheral blood, obtained on day 0 of AZD1222 vaccination. The receptor's source is an adult in good health. V is TRBV7-9 and J is TRBJ1-2; 9 bases are a match to TRBD1. The CDR3 DNA follows: TGTGCCAGCAGCCAGGAAAACAGGGGGCAAGGCTACACCTTC. Residues: CASSQENRGQGYTF.